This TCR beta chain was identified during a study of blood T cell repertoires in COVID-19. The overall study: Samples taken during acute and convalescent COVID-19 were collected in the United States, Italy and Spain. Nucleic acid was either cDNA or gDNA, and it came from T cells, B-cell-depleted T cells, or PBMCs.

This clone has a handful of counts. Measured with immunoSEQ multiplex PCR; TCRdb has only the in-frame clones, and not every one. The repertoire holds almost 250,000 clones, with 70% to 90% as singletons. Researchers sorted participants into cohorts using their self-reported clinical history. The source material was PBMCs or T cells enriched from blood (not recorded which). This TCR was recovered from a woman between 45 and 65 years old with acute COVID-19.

CDR3 nucleotides: TGTGCCAGCAGCCAAGATAGTTTGGAGGGAGGTCAGCCCCAGCATTTT. This translates into CASSQDSLEGGQPQHF. The V gene is TRBV3-1 (or the pseudogene TRBV3-2), the J gene TRBJ1-5; D is undetermined. V shed 0 bases and J shed 6 bases, with 15 bases lying between them. Germline V gives CDR1 LGHDT, CDR2 YNNKEL (reference sequence). The CDR3 runs to 16 residues.